This T cell receptor beta chain was found in a study of low-dose radiotherapy and immunotherapy resistance in tumors. Time point of the sample: after trial treatment. The treatment denotes: LDRT plus nivolumab, ipilimumab, low-dose cyclophosphamide and aspirin (RACIN trial). First-strand cDNA used TRAV- and TRBV-specific primers, covering alpha and beta chains. The TCRs were subjected to amplification over about 20 PCR cycles employing a constant-region primer in conjunction with a V-primer adapter. The mRNA which had been isolated was amplified by in vitro transcription. TCRdb reprocessed the reads via MiXCR and lists one record per CDR3 protein. Found here are about 58,000 distinct CDR3 sequences, under 30% of them singletons; the top ten hold 5.5% to 8.5%. This clonotype was seen ten or more times. Germline V gene sequence: CDR1 SGHRS, CDR2 YFSETQ. Unmatched junction bases numbered 0, after V lost 0 bases and J lost 9 bases. The CDR3 length is 12 residues.

The chain uses TRBV5-1 and TRBJ2-1; 7 nucleotides match TRBD2. Specimen: PBMCs, collected after low-dose radiotherapy plus immunotherapy. This receptor was taken from a male donor with prostate cancer. CDR3 in DNA: TGCGCCAGCAGCTTGGGGGGGGGTGAGCAGTTCTTC. This translates into CASSLGGGEQFF.